This passage covers 17 T cell receptor beta chains from one sample sequenced in a study of cytomegalovirus exposure and HLA in healthy donors. In the PCR, 60 Vbeta and 13 Jbeta primers were used. Only in-frame clones appear in the TCRdb table, and some are missing; sequencing was by immunoSEQ multiplex PCR. The sample shows 170,000 or so clones, around 80% of them seen only once. Sequencing used PBMCs. These receptors were obtained from a man between 35 and 55 years old in good health and CMV-seronegative.

The chain is built from TRBV10-3 and TRBJ1-3; 7 nucleotides match TRBD1. The V and J ends lost 10 bases and 4 bases, in that order; junction bases with no gene match: 10. The CDR3 consists of 14 residues. CDR1 and CDR2 from the germline V gene are ENHRY and SYGVKD. The DNA for the CDR3 is TGTGCCACCTCAACAGGGGCGAGAGGAAACACCATATATTTT. Its translation is CATSTGARGNTIYF.

The V and J genes are TRBV7-8 and TRBJ2-2; 7 bases map to TRBD2. Looked up from germline, CDR1 is SGHVS and CDR2 is FQNEAQ. Trimming at V came to 5 bases and at J to 5 bases, leaving 5 bases not matched to a gene. CDR3 size: 14 residues. CDR3 DNA sequence: TGTGCCAGCAGCCAGCGGGGAGGGACCGGGGAGCTGTTTTTT. Its protein product is CASSQRGGTGELFF.

The chain recombines TRBV4-1 with TRBJ2-3; 9 positions agree with TRBD1. Germline trimming cut 2 bases from V and 4 bases from J; bases unmatched to any gene: 13. The CDR3 is 18 amino acids. Germline lookup yields CDR1 MGHRA and CDR2 YSYEKL. The CDR3 DNA reads TGCGCCAGCAGCCAATCAGAGGCCGGGACAGGGAATTCAGATACGCAGTATTTT. Protein sequence: CASSQSEAGTGNSDTQYF.

The rearrangement joins TRBV10-3 to TRBJ2-3; 10 positions match TRBD1. Germline lookup yields CDR1 ENHRY and CDR2 SYGVKD. V lost 10 bases, J lost 1 base, and 2 bases stayed unmatched. This CDR3 has 13 residues. CDR3 bases: TGTGCCACCGGGACAGGGGGCACAGATACGCAGTATTTT. Encoded protein: CATGTGGTDTQYF.

A few counts support this clone. The chain is built from TRBV5-1 and TRBJ2-2; maybe TRBD1 (5 bases). The ends were cut back, 4 bases at V and 1 base at J, with 14 bases in the middle. Germline CDR1 SGHRS, CDR2 YFSETQ. The length of the CDR3 is 16 residues. CDR3 DNA sequence: TGCGCCAGCAGCCCCAGTTCCCAGGGGAACACCGGGGAGCTGTTTTTT. It translates to CASSPSSQGNTGELFF. Full variable domain (missing parts from reference TRBV5-1 and TRBJ2-2): KAGVTQTPRYLIKTRGQQVTLSCSPISGHRSVSWYQQTPGQGLQFLFEYFSETQRNKGNFPGRFSGRQFSNSRSEMNVSTLELGDSALYLCASSPSSQGNTGELFFGEGSRLTVL.

This sequence joins TRBV19 and TRBJ2-7; 13 bases line up with TRBD2. The V gene end was trimmed by 5 bases and the J gene end by 2 bases; junction bases not matched to a gene: 6. The CDR3 sequence is 16 residues long. Per germline, CDR1 LNHDA and CDR2 SQIVND (reference sequence). CDR3 nucleotides: TGTGCCAGTAGTCCTAGACTAGCGGGAGGACCCTACGAGCAGTACTTC. This gives the protein CASSPRLAGGPYEQYF.

V usage is TRBV30 and J usage is TRBJ2-3; the match to TRBD2 covers 7 bases. The CDR3 covers 13 residues. CDR1 is GTSNPN and CDR2 is SVGIG in the germline V gene (reference sequence). V dropped 3 bases and J dropped 1; count of bases not matched to a gene: 1. This CDR3 is CAWRGRGTDTQYF. The CDR3 nucleotides are TGTGCCTGGAGAGGGAGGGGCACAGATACGCAGTATTTT.

The chain has TRBV7-2 and TRBJ1-2, with TRBD1 identical over 9 bases. CDR3 length: 14 residues. V lost 2 bases, J lost 8 bases, and 6 bases stayed unmatched. Germline values: CDR1 SGHTA, CDR2 FQGNSA. CDR3 protein: CASSLLQGAWGYTF. The CDR3 DNA sequence: TGTGCCAGCAGCTTACTACAGGGGGCTTGGGGCTACACCTTC.

V gene TRBV7-2 combines with J gene TRBJ1-3; D gene uncertain. Trimming left V 4 bases short and J 0 bases short, with 10 bases between. The germline gives CDR1 SGHTA, CDR2 FQGNSA. This CDR3 contains 15 residues. CDR3 nucleotides: TGTGCCAGCAGCTATGACACGCGCTCTGGAAACACCATATATTTT. This gives the protein CASSYDTRSGNTIYF. Combining the CDR3 with reference TRBV7-2 and TRBJ1-3 gives the whole variable domain GAGVSQSPSNKVTEKGKDVELRCDPISGHTALYWYRQSLGQGLEFLIYFQGNSAPDKSGLPSDRFSAERTGGSVSTLTIQRTQQEDSAVYLCASSYDTRSGNTIYFGEGSWLTVV.

This chain links TRBV15 with TRBJ2-3, with 15 bases that match TRBD2. This CDR3 is 18 amino acids long. CDR1 and CDR2 from the germline V gene are LNHNV and YYDKDF (reference sequence). Unmatched junction bases numbered 4, after V lost 0 bases and J lost 3 bases. DNA of the CDR3: TGTGCCACCAGCAGAGAGCCGGGACTAGCGGGAGGAACAGATACGCAGTATTTT. This sequence encodes CATSREPGLAGGTDTQYF.

This clone was counted a single time. This chain links TRBV6-6 with TRBJ1-1; unclear D gene. Trimming took 5 bases from V and 0 from J, leaving 16 bases between them. The CDR3 is 16 amino acids. CDR1 is MNHNY, CDR2 SVGAGI, per germline (reference sequence). Here the CDR3 reads CASSPTVAYMNTEAFF. DNA for the CDR3: TGTGCCAGCAGTCCAACAGTTGCCTATATGAACACTGAAGCTTTCTTT.

J is TRBJ1-3 and V is TRBV10-3; 7 bases agree with TRBD1. The CDR3 sequence is 13 residues long. Trimming cost V 10 bases and J 4 bases; bases outside gene matches: 7. Germline-derived CDR1 and CDR2 are ENHRY and SYGVKD. In nucleotides, the CDR3 is TGTGCCAACAGGGGTCAACAGGGAAACACCATATATTTT. Encoded protein: CANRGQQGNTIYF.

This clone turned up a few times. The chain carries TRBV7-9 and TRBJ2-5, with TRBD1 matching over 8 bases. Near its end, the DNA agrees better with TRBJ2-7, so the J call may be wrong. This CDR3 has 13 amino acids. CDR1 SEHNR and CDR2 FQNEAQ come from the germline V gene (reference sequence). The CDR3 DNA follows: TGTGCCAGCAGCCGACAGGGGAGTTCCGAGCAGTACTTC. Amino acid sequence: CASSRQGSSEQYF.

V and J are TRBV7-9 and TRBJ1-1; D perhaps matches TRBD1 (5 bases). In germline, CDR1 is SEHNR, CDR2 FQNEAQ (reference sequence). Trimming pared 5 bases from V and 3 bases from J, leaving 19 bases between. CDR3 length: 16 amino acids. CDR3 protein: CASSVTGLTEDTEAFF. CDR3 bases: TGTGCCAGCAGCGTAACGGGACTCACGGAGGACACTGAAGCTTTCTTT. The whole variable domain, remainder taken from reference TRBV7-9 and TRBJ1-1, is DTGVSQNPRHKITKRGQNVTFRCDPISEHNRLYWYRQTLGQGPEFLTYFQNEAQLEKSRLLSDRFSAERPKGSFSTLEIQRTEQGDSAMYLCASSVTGLTEDTEAFFGQGTRLTVV.

This chain links TRBV5-4 with TRBJ2-5; tentative D call: TRBD1 (5 bases). The germline V and J ends were trimmed by 3 bases and 5 bases, with 11 bases remaining between them. Germline CDR1 and CDR2: SGHNT and YYREEE (reference sequence). The CDR3 length is 13 residues. CDR3 amino acids: CASSSGFGETQYF. For the CDR3, the DNA is TGTGCCAGCAGCTCAGGGTTTGGGGAGACCCAGTACTTC. The variable domain in full, with the rest retrieved from reference TRBV5-4 and TRBJ2-5, is ETGVTQSPTHLIKTRGQQVTLRCSSQSGHNTVSWYQQALGQGPQFIFQYYREEENGRGNFPPRFSGLQFPNYSSELNVNALELDDSALYLCASSSGFGETQYFGPGTRLLVL.

The CDR3 loop reads CASSPDYGSFTEAFF. In DNA form, the CDR3 reads TGTGCCAGCTCACCAGATTACGGGTCTTTCACTGAAGCTTTCTTT. The chain employs TRBV18 and TRBJ1-1, with D unclear. V lost 2 bases, J lost 4 bases, and 14 bases lay in between. This CDR3 spans 15 amino acids. Germline assignment: CDR1 KGHSH and CDR2 LQKENI.

This clone was picked up one time. The same CDR3 arises from other DNA sequences in this sample as well. The V and J genes are TRBV27 and TRBJ2-3; D gene uncertain. The CDR3 totals 14 residues. Germline CDR1 is MNHEY and CDR2 is SMNVEV (reference sequence). V lost 2 bases, J lost 0 bases, and 6 bases lay in between. The CDR3 spells CASSLSYSTDTQYF. CDR3 nucleotide sequence: TGTGCCAGCAGTTTAAGCTATAGCACAGATACGCAGTATTTT.